The entry below describes one T cell receptor beta chain. Its antigen remains unknown. The sample is drawn from a study of radiotherapy plus CTLA-4 blockade in lung cancer. Study-wide results and limits: Reports state that early shifts in blood T cell clones, with interferon-beta, best predicted response.

The CDR3 length is 15 residues. Germline CDR1 is MGHRA and CDR2 is YSYEKL. Unmatched junction bases numbered 4, after V lost 2 bases and J lost 2 bases. Here immunoSEQ multiplex PCR was the method, and the copy in TCRdb shows in-frame clones only, minus some. Of around 80,000 clones listed, roughly 74% were seen once; the top ten hold around 10%. Sequenced here: peripheral blood, sampled from a patient treated with radiotherapy plus ipilimumab. The clonotype originates from a human donor with non-small cell lung cancer whose response to radiotherapy plus ipilimumab could not be evaluated. The V call is TRBV4-1, the J call TRBJ1-1, with 8 bases that match TRBD1. DNA of the CDR3: TGCGCCAGCAGCCAACCCTCAGGGGGCAACACTGAAGCTTTCTTT. Its protein is CASSQPSGGNTEAFF.